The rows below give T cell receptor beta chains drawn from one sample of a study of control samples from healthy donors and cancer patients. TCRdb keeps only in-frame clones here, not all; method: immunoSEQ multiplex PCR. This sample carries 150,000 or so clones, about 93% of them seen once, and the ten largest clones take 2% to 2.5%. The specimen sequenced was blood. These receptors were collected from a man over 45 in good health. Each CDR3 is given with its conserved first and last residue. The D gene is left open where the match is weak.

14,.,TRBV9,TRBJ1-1,CASSAQGFGTEAFF
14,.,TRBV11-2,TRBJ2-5,CASSLAPPAETQYF
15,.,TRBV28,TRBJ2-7,CASRTNRGGSYEQYF
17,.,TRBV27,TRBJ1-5,CASSPIQTGTSNQPQHF
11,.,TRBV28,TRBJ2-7,CASMESYEQYF
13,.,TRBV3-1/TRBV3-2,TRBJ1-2,CASSPSEIYGYTF
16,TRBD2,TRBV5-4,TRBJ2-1,CASSLQGGSSYNEQFF
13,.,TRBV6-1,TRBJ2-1,CASSEATNNEQFF
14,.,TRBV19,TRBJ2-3,CASMGSLITDTQYF
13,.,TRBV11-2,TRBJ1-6,CASSLDPNSPLHF
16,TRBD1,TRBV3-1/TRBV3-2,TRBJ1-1,CASSQPGGTPNTEAFF
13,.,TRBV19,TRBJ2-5,CASRQVQQETQYF
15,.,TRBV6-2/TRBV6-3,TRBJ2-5,CASSPRLANQETQYF
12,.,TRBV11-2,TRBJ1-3,CASSGGRVPIYF
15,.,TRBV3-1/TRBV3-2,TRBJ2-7,CASSQAGLGVGEQYF
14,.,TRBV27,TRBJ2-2,CASSFSADTGELFF
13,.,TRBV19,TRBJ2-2,CASRIDWSGELFF
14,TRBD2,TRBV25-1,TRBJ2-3,CASSGAGSTDTQYF
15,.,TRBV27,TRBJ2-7,CASSLKPDTIYEQYF
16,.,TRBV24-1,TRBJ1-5,CATSDSRRGSNQPQHF
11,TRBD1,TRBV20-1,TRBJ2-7,CSVTGAYEQYF
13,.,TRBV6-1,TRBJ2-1,CASSEAGTPKQFF
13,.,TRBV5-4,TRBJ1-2,CASSLGRVDGYTF
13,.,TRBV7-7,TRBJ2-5,CASSHQGKETQYF
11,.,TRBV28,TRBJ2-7,CASVLRGEQYF
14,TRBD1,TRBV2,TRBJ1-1,CASTDRTMNTEAFF
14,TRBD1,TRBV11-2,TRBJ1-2,CASSRTGDGNGYTF
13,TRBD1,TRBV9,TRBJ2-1,CASNGQGHNEQFF
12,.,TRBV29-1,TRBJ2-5,CSVAPDETTQYF
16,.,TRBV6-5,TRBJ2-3,CASSYLGLTGTDTQYF
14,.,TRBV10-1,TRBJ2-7,CASSEGNRKGEQYF
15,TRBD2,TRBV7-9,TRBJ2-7,CASRFRERESSEQYF
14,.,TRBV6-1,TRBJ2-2,CASSEGPNTGELFF
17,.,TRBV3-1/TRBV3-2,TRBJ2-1,CASSLLYGTMSLNEQFF
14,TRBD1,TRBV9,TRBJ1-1,CASSLGTANTEAFF
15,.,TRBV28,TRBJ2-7,CASSLVGQPNYEQYF
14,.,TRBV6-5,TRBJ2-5,CASARDRVEETQYF
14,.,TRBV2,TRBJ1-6,CASSADRRSSPLHF
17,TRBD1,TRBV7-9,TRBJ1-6,CASSSAGGRGYNSPLHF
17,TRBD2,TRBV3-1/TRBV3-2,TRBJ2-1,CASSQALYGRALNEQFF
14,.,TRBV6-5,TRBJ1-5,CASSPGTGNQPQHF
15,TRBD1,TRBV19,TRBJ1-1,CASSIGRDRNTEAFF